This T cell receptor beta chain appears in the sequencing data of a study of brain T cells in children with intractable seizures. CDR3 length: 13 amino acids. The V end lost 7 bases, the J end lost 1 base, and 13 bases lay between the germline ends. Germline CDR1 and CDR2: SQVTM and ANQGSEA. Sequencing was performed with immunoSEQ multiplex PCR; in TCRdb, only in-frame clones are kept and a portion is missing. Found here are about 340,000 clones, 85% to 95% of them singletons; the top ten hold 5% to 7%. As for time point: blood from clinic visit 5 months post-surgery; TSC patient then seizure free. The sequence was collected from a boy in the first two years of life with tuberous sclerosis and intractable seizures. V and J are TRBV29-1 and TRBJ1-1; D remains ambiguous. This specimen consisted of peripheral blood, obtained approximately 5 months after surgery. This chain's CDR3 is CSAEVFPNTEAFF. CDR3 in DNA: TGCAGCGCTGAGGTTTTTCCGAACACTGAAGCTTTCTTT.